Included here is one T cell receptor (beta chain) sequence, with context. The data originate from a study of shared T cell receptors in the human thymus. Using immunoSEQ multiplex PCR, the repertoire was profiled, and TCRdb retains in-frame clones only, with some absent. The sample has about 660,000 clones; 70% to 90% are singletons. Trimming removed 8 bases at V and 4 bases at J, with 15 bases between. The germline V gene encodes CDR1 SQVTM and CDR2 ANQGSEA. This CDR3 has 13 residues. The same data also contributed to another study, on human thymus T cells.

The chain employs TRBV29-1 and TRBJ2-1; unclear D gene. The sequence derives from a boy under two years old with a congenital heart defect. Sequencing was performed on thymocytes. CDR3 loop: CSTLGQYYNEQFF. In DNA, the CDR3 is TGCAGCACCCTTGGGCAGTATTACAATGAGCAGTTCTTC.